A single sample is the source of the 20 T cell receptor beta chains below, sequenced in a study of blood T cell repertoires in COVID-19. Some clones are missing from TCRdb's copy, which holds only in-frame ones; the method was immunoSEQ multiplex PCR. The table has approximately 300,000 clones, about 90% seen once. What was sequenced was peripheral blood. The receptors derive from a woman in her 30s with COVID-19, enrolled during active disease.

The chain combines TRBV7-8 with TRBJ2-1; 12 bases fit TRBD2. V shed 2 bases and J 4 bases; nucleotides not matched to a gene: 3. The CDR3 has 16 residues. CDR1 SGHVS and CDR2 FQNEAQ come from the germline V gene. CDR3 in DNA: TGTGCCAGCAGCTTAACGACTAGCGGGGGTTACAATGAGCAGTTCTTC. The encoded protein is CASSLTTSGGYNEQFF.

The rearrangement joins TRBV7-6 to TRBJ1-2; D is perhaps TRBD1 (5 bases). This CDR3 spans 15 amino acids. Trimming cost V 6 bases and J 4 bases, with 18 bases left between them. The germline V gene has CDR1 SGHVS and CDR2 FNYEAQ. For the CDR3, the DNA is TGTGCCAGCAGTCCATCCCTAGGACAAGGCTATGGCTACACCTTC. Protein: CASSPSLGQGYGYTF.

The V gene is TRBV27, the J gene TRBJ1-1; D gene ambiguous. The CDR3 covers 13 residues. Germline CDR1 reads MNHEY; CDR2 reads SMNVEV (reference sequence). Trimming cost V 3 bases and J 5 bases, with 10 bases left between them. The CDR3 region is CASSFSSGTEAFF. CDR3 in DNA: TGTGCCAGCAGTTTCAGTAGCGGGACTGAAGCTTTCTTT.

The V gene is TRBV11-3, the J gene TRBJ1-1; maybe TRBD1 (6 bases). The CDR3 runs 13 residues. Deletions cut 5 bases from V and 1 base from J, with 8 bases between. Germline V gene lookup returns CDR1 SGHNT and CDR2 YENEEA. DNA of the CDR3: TGTGCCAGCAGCAACAGGGAGAACACTGAAGCTTTCTTT. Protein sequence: CASSNRENTEAFF.

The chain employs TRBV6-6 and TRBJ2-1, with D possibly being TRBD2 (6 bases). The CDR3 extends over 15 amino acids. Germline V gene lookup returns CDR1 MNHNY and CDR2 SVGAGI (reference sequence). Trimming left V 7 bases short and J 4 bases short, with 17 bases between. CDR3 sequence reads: CASTWGDSGYNEQFF. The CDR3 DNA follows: TGTGCCAGCACTTGGGGGGACTCAGGGTACAATGAGCAGTTCTTC.

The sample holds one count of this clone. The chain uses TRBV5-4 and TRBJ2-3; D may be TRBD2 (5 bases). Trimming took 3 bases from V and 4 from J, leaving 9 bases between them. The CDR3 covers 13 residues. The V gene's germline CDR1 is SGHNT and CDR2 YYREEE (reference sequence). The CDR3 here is CASSSEGADTQYF. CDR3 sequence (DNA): TGTGCCAGCAGCTCCGAGGGAGCAGATACGCAGTATTTT. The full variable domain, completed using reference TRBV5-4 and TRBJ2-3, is ETGVTQSPTHLIKTRGQQVTLRCSSQSGHNTVSWYQQALGQGPQFIFQYYREEENGRGNFPPRFSGLQFPNYSSELNVNALELDDSALYLCASSSEGADTQYFGPGTRLTVL.

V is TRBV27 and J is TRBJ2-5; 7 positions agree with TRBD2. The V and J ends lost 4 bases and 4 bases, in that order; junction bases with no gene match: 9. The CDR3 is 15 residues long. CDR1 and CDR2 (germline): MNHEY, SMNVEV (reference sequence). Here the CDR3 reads CASSWGGKLSETQYF. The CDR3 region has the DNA TGTGCCAGCAGTTGGGGGGGGAAATTATCAGAGACCCAGTACTTC.

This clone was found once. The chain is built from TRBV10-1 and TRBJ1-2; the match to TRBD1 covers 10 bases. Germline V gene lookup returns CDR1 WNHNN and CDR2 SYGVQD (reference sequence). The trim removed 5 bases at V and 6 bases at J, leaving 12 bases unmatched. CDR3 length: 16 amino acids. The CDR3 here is CASSPRQGARGDGYTF. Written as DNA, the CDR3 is TGCGCCAGCAGTCCCAGACAGGGGGCGCGAGGGGATGGCTACACCTTC.

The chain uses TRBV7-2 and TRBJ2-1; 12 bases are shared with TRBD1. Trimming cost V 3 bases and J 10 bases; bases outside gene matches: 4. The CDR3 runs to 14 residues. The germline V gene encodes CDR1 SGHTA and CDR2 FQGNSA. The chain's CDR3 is CASSLGQGAREQFF. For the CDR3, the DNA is TGTGCCAGCAGCTTGGGACAGGGGGCACGAGAGCAGTTCTTC.

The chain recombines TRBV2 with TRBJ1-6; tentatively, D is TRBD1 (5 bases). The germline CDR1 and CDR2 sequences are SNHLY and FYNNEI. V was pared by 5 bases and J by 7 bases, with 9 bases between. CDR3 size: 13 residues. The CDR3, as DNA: TGTGCCAGCAGTCAGGGTCGAAATTCACCCCTCCACTTT. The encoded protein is CASSQGRNSPLHF.

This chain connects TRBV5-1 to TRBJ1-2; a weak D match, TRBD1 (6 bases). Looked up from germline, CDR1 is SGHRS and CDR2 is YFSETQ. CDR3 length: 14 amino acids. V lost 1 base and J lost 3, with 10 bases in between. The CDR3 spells CASSLTAGDYGYTF. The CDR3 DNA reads TGCGCCAGCAGCTTGACAGCAGGGGACTATGGCTACACCTTC.

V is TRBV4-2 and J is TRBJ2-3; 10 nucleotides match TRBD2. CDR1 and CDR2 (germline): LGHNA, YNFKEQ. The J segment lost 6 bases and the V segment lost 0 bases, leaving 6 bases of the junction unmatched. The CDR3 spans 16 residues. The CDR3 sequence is CASSQDSGGREDTQYF. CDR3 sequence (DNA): TGTGCCAGCAGCCAAGATAGCGGGGGGAGAGAGGATACGCAGTATTTT.

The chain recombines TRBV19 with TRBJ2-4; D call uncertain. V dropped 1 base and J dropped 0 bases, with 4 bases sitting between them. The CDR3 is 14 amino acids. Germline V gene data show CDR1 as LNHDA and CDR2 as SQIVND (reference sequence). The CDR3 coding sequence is TGTGCCAGTAGTATAGGGCTAGCCAAAAACATTCAGTACTTC. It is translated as CASSIGLAKNIQYF.

The CDR3 reads CASSGGFGYTEAFF. The CDR3 DNA sequence: TGTGCCAGCAGCGGAGGATTTGGCTACACTGAAGCTTTCTTT. This rearrangement joins TRBV28 to TRBJ1-1; no clear D gene. Trimming cost V 6 bases and J 3 bases, with 14 bases left between them. Germline CDR1 reads MDHEN; CDR2 reads SYDVKM. The CDR3 runs to 14 residues.

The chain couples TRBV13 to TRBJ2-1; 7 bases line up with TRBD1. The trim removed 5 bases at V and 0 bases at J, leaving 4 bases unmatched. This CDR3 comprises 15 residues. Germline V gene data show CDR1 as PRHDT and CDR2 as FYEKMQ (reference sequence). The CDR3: CASSPRDSSYNEQFF. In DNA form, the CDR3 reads TGTGCCAGCAGCCCACGGGACAGCTCCTACAATGAGCAGTTCTTC.

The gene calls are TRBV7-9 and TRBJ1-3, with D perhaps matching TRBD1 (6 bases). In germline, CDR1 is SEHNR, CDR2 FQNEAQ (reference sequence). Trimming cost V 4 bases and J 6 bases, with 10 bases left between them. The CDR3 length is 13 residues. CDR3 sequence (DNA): TGTGCCAGCAGCTCCTCAGGGGTAAACACCATATATTTT. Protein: CASSSSGVNTIYF.

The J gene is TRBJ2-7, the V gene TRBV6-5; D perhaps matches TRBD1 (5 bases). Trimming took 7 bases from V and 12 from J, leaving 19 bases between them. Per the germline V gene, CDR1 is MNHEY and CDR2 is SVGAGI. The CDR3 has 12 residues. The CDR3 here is CASTDSLLRLYF. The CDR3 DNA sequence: TGTGCCAGCACCGACAGCCTCCTACGTTTGTACTTC.

The DNA of the CDR3 is TGTGCCAGCCTTAGGGGGGGGGCGGAAAAACTGTTTTTT. Translation gives CASLRGGAEKLFF. V and J are TRBV12-3 or TRBV12-4 and TRBJ1-4; D might be TRBD1 (6 bases). This CDR3 has 13 residues. Trimming took off 8 bases at V and 8 bases at J, with 15 bases between the two ends.

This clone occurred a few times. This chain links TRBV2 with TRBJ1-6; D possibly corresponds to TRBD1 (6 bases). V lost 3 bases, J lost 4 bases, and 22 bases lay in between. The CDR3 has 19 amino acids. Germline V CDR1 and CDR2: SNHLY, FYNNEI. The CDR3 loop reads CASSEMDRSTSTYNSPLHF. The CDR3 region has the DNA TGTGCCAGCAGTGAGATGGACAGATCCACCTCTACTTATAATTCACCCCTCCACTTT.

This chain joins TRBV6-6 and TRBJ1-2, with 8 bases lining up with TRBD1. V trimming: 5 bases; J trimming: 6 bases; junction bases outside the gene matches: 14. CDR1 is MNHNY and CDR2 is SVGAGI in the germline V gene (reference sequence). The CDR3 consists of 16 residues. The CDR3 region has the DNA TGTGCCAGCAGTCCCCCCACGGACAGGGCTACCAATGGCTACACCTTC. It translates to CASSPPTDRATNGYTF.